Following are 6 T cell receptor beta chains from one sample sequenced in a study of regulatory T cells in long-lasting Graves disease. iRepertoire HTBI primers and Arm-PCR of CDR3 regions built TCR beta libraries. Using its own MiXCR run on the multiplex PCR reads, TCRdb lists one record per CDR3 protein. The data hold about 420,000 distinct CDR3 sequences, with about a sixth observed a single time. Time point here: newly diagnosed GD, antithyroid drugs for less than 3 months. PBMCs were the source of the RNA used for TCR sequencing. These data are also associated with another study on T cells in Graves' hyperthyroidism and ophthalmopathy.

The sequencing used peripheral blood mononuclear cells (PBMCs), collected at new diagnosis, from a patient treated with antithyroid drugs. All receptors come from a woman between 18 and 29 years old with Graves disease.

This clonotype was detected ten times or more. This chain uses TRBV7-9 with TRBJ2-1; 9 bases agree with TRBD2. Looked up from germline, CDR1 is SEHNR and CDR2 is FQNEAQ (reference sequence). Trimming took 4 bases from V and 4 from J; bases not matched to a gene: 11. This CDR3 is built from 17 residues. The CDR3 bases are TGTGCCAGCAGCTCCGAAAGGACTAGCGTGGGGTACAATGAGCAGTTCTTC. Translating it yields CASSSERTSVGYNEQFF.

This clonotype was recorded many times. The chain links TRBV12-3 or TRBV12-4 to TRBJ1-2; 7 bases are a match to TRBD1. The V and J ends lost 5 bases and 11 bases, in that order; junction bases with no gene match: 8. This CDR3 spans 12 amino acids. CDR3 in amino acids: CASSIRTGGYTF. CDR3 coding DNA: TGTGCCAGCAGTATCCGGACAGGCGGGTACACCTTC.

This clonotype occurred a few times. CDR3 DNA sequence: TGCGCCAGCAGCCAAGTGAGGGATTCACCCCTCCACTTT. It encodes CASSQVRDSPLHF. This chain connects TRBV4-3 to TRBJ1-6, with D hard to call. The germline gives CDR1 LGHNA, CDR2 YSLEER. The CDR3 contains 13 residues. The V and J ends lost 1 base and 8 bases respectively, with 6 bases between them.

This clonotype has more than one count but fewer than ten. The rearrangement links TRBV12-3 or TRBV12-4 to TRBJ2-3; 8 positions agree with TRBD2. Trimming took 6 bases from V and 2 from J; bases not matched to a gene: 10. This CDR3 contains 16 residues. This CDR3 reads CASSEMTSAYTDTQYF. In DNA, the CDR3 is TGTGCCAGCAGCGAGATGACTAGCGCTTACACAGATACGCAGTATTTT.

This clonotype was counted at least ten times. The V and J genes are TRBV5-1 and TRBJ1-4; 7 nucleotides line up with TRBD1. Trimming cost V 5 bases and J 3 bases; bases outside gene matches: 4. The CDR3 is 14 amino acids. Germline V gene data show CDR1 as SGHRS and CDR2 as YFSETQ. CDR3 loop: CASRPGQPNEKLFF. DNA for the CDR3: TGCGCCAGCAGGCCGGGACAGCCTAATGAAAAACTGTTTTTT.

The chain combines TRBV4-1 with TRBJ2-7; D is perhaps TRBD1 or TRBD2 (5 bases each). V lost 3 bases and J lost 3, with 15 bases in between. CDR1 and CDR2 (germline): MGHRA, YSYEKL. CDR3 length equals 15 residues. The CDR3 DNA follows: TGCGCCAGCAGCCATCCGGGGACGGGAAACTACGAGCAGTACTTC. Its protein product is CASSHPGTGNYEQYF.